The sample holds many counts of the clone carrying this T cell receptor (beta chain). What it binds is unknown. CDR3 length: 14 amino acids. Per germline, CDR1 SGHRS and CDR2 YFSETQ. J was trimmed by 4 bases and V by 1 base; bases with no gene match: 4. These data originate in a study of T cells in Graves' hyperthyroidism and ophthalmopathy. Authors of the study amplified TCR beta CDR3 regions from RNA transcripts. During a first-round RT-PCR of the TCR CDR3, the HTBI primer set was used. Using its own MiXCR run on the multiplex PCR reads, TCRdb lists one record per CDR3 protein. Of roughly 420,000 distinct CDR3 sequences detected, roughly 13% appear once; the ten largest clones hold approximately 5.8%. Notes on the study in general: Most expanded thyroid clonotypes above 0.001 recurred in blood. Stable hyperthyroidism and ophthalmopathy were separated using 13 V-J signatures.

The TCR sequence derives from a young woman with Graves' hyperthyroidism. Material for sequencing was blood. This sequence joins TRBV5-1 and TRBJ2-7; 8 bases are a match to TRBD1. In DNA form, the CDR3 reads TGCGCCAGCAGCTTGTTCCAGGGGGCGTACGAGCAGTACTTC. Its translation: CASSLFQGAYEQYF.